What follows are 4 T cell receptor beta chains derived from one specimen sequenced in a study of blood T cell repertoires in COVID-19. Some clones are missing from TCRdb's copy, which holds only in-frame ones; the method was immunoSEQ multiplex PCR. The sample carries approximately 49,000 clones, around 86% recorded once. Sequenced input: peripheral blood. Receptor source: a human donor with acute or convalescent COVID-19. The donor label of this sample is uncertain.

The CDR3 is CASSTGGSSYTF. The CDR3 DNA sequence: TGTGCCAGTAGTACAGGGGGCTCGAGCTACACCTTC. This chain links TRBV19 with TRBJ1-2; 8 bases align to TRBD1. Trimming cost V 4 bases and J 9 bases; bases outside gene matches: 4. This CDR3 is built from 12 residues. Germline loops: CDR1 LNHDA, CDR2 SQIVND (reference sequence).

The DNA for the CDR3 is TGCAGCGCCACGACGGGGGGTGACTCGAACACTGAAGCTTTCTTT. Translating it yields CSATTGGDSNTEAFF. The V gene is TRBV29-1, the J gene TRBJ1-1; possible D gene TRBD1, 5 bases. Deletions cut 7 bases from V and 1 base from J, with 19 bases between. The CDR3 is made up of 15 amino acids. Germline V gene sequence: CDR1 SQVTM, CDR2 ANQGSEA.

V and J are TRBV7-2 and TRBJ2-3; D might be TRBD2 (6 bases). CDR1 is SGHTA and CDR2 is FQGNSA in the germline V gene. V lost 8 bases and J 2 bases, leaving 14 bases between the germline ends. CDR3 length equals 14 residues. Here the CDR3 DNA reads TGTGCCAGCGCTAACCGCGGGACCACAGATACGCAGTATTTT. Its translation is CASANRGTTDTQYF.

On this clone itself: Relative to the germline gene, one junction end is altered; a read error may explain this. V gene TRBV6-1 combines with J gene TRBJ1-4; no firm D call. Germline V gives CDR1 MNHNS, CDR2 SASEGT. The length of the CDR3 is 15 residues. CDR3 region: CASNEVLPRGEKLFF. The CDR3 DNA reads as TGTGCCAGCAATGAAGTCTTGCCACGGGGTGAAAAACTGTTTTTT.